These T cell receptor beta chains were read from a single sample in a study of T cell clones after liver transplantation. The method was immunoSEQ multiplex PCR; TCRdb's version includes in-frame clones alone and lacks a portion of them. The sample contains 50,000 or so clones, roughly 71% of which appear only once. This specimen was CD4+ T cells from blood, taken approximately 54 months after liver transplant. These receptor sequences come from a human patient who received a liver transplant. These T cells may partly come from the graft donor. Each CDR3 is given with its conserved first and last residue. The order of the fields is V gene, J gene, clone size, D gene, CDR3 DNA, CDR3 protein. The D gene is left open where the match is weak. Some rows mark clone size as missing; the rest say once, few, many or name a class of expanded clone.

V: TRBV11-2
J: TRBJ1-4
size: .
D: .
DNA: TGTGCCAGCAGCTCCGGGACACTCGAAAAACTGTTTTTT
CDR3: CASSSGTLEKLFF

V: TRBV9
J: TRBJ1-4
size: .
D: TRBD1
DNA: TGTGCCAGCAGTACTGGACAGGGGGCCGATGAAAAACTGTTTTTT
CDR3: CASSTGQGADEKLFF

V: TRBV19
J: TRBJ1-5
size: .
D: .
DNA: TGTGCCAGTAGTCCCCAGATCGATCAGCCCCAGCATTTT
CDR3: CASSPQIDQPQHF

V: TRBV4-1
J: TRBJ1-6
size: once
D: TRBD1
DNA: TGCGCCAGCAGCCAACAGGACAGGGGCGCTTCACCCCTCCACTTT
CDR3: CASSQQDRGASPLHF

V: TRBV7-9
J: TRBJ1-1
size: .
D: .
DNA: TGTGCCAGCAGCCCGCGGGGAGAAGCTTTCTTT
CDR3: CASSPRGEAFF

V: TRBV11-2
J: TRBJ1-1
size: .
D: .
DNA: TGTGCCAGCAGCTTAGAGTCGGTGAACACTGAAGCTTTCTTT
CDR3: CASSLESVNTEAFF

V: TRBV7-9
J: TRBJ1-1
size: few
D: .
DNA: TGTGCCAGCAGCCCGGACTCTTGGGCTGAAGCTTTCTTT
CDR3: CASSPDSWAEAFF

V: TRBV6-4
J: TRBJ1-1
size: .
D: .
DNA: TGTGCCAGCAGTGTCGAACAGGGGAACACTGAAGCTTTCTTT
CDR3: CASSVEQGNTEAFF

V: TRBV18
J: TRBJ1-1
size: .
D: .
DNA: TGTGCCAGCTCACCACCAAAACAGAGGAACACTGAAGCTTTCTTT
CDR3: CASSPPKQRNTEAFF

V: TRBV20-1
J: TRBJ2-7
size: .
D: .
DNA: TGCAGTGCTAGAGGCCCGGCACGCCCATACTTC
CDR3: CSARGPARPYF

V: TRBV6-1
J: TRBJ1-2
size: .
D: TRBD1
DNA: TGTGCCAGCAGTGAGGGACAGGGGGTAGATGGCTACACCTTC
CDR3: CASSEGQGVDGYTF

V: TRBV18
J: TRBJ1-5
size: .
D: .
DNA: TGTGCCAGCTCACCCGAAAGAGATCAGCCCCAGCATTTT
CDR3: CASSPERDQPQHF

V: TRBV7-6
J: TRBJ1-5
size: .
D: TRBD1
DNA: TGTGCCAGCAGCTTGGAGGGGGCGGTCAATCAGCCCCAGCATTTT
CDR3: CASSLEGAVNQPQHF

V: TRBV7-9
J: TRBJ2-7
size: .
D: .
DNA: TGTGCCAGCAGCTTAGAACAGTCCGCCTACGAGCAGTACTTC
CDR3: CASSLEQSAYEQYF

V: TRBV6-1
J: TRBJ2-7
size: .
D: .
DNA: TGTGCCAGCACCTGGACGTTAGACTCCTACGAGCAGTACTTC
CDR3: CASTWTLDSYEQYF

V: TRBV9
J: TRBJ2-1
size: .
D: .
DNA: TGTGCCAGCAGCGTAGGGTTAAGCTCCTACAATGAGCAGTTCTTC
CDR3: CASSVGLSSYNEQFF

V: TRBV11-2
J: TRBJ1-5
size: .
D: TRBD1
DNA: TGTGCCAGCAGTTTACAGGGGGCAGGACAGCCCCAGCATTTT
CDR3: CASSLQGAGQPQHF

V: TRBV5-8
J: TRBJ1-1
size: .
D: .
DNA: TGTGCCAGCAGCTTGGACAGGGTTGATACCACTGAAGCTTTCTTT
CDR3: CASSLDRVDTTEAFF

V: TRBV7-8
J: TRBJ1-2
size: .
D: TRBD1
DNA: TGTGCCAGCAGCACCGGGACAGGGGCCTCCTATGGCTACACCTTC
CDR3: CASSTGTGASYGYTF

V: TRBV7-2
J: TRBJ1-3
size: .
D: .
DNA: TGTGCCAGCAGTCCCCAGGGGAGCTCTGGAAACACCATATATTTT
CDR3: CASSPQGSSGNTIYF

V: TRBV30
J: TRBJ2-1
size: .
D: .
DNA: TGTGCCTGGAGTCGGGGGCGTGACAATGAGCAGTTCTTC
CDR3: CAWSRGRDNEQFF

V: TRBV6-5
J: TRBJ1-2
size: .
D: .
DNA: TGTGCCAGCAGTTCGCACCGGGACCGGGCGAGTGGCTACACCTTC
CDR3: CASSSHRDRASGYTF

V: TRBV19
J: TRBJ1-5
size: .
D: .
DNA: TGTGCCAGTAACTCACGGAGGGATCAGCCCCAGCATTTT
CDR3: CASNSRRDQPQHF

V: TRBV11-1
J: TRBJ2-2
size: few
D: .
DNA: TGTGCCAGCAGCGCGCCCCGGGACTCCGGGGAGCTGTTTTTT
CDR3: CASSAPRDSGELFF

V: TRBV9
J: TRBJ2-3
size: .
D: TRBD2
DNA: TGTGCCAGCAGCTTTGAACTAGCGGGGGGCACAGATACGCAGTATTTT
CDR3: CASSFELAGGTDTQYF

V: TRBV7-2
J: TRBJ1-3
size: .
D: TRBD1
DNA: TGTGCCAGCAGCCCAGGGACAGGGTCTGGAAACACCATATATTTT
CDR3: CASSPGTGSGNTIYF

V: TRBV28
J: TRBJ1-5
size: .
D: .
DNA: TGTGCCAGCAGTTTATCCCTCGGGCAGGGGAGGGATTTT
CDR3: CASSLSLGQGRDF

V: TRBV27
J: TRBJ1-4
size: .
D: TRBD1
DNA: TGTGCCAGCAGTTTAGTAGGGGCAGGGGGTGAAAAACTGTTTTTT
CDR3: CASSLVGAGGEKLFF

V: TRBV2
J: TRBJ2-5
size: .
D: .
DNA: TGTGCCAGCAGTGGAGGGTTACGGGAGACCCAGTACTTC
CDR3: CASSGGLRETQYF

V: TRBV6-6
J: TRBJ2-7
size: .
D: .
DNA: TGTGCCAGCAGGAACCGTGGGACGGCGGAGCAGTACTTC
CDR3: CASRNRGTAEQYF

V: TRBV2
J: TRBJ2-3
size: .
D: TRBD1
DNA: TGTGCCAGCAGTGAAGCGCAGGGGGCAGGGAGAACAGATACGCAGTATTTT
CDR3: CASSEAQGAGRTDTQYF

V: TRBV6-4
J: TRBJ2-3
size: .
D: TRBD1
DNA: TGTGCCAGCAGTCGACAGGGATTCACAGATACGCAGTATTTT
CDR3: CASSRQGFTDTQYF

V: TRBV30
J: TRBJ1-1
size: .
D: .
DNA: TGTGCCTGGAGCCCCATCCCGAACACTGAAGCTTTCTTT
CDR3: CAWSPIPNTEAFF

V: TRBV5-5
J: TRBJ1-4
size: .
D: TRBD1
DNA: TGTGCCAGCAGAAAGGGACAGGAGAATGAAAAACTGTTTTTT
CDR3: CASRKGQENEKLFF

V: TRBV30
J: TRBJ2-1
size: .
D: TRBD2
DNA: TGTGCCTGGCAGGGGGGGACTAGCAAAGATGAGCAGTTCTTC
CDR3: CAWQGGTSKDEQFF

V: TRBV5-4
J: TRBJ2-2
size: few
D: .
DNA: TGTGCCAGCAGCTTGGTGCGACAGATGAACACCGGGGAGCTGTTTTTT
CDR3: CASSLVRQMNTGELFF

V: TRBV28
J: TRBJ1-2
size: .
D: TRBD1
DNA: TGTGCCAGCAGTGAGGACAGGTTCTATGGCTACACCTTC
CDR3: CASSEDRFYGYTF

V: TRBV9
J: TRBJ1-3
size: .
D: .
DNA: TGTGCCAGCAGACAGGGATTTGGAAACACCATATATTTT
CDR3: CASRQGFGNTIYF

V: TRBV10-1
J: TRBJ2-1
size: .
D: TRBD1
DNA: TGCGCCAGCAGTCCGGGACAGTACAATGAGCAGTTCTTC
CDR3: CASSPGQYNEQFF

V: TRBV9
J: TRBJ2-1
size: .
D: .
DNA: TGTGCCAGCAGCGTCCTGATAGGGGCGAGATACAATGAGCAGTTCTTC
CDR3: CASSVLIGARYNEQFF

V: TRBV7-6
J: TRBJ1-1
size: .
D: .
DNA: TGTGCCAGCAGCCAGGGGCATTCGAACACTGAAGCTTTCTTT
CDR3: CASSQGHSNTEAFF

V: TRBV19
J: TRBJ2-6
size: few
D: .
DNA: TGTGCCAGTAGTCCCGGCTGGGGCGGGGCCAACGTCCTGACTTTC
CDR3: CASSPGWGGANVLTF

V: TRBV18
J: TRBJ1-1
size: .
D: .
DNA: TGTGCCAGCTCACCGACGATCCAGTCTTTCGGGAACACTGAAGCTTTCTTT
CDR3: CASSPTIQSFGNTEAFF

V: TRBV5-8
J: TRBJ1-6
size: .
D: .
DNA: TGTGCCAGCAGGACGAGGGGTTCCTATAATTCACCCCTCCACTTT
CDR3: CASRTRGSYNSPLHF

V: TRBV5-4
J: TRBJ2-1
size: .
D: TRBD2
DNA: TGTGCCAGCAGCTCCAATAGCGGGGGACACTACAATGAGCAGTTCTTC
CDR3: CASSSNSGGHYNEQFF

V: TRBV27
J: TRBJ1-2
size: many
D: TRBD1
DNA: TGTGCCAGCAGTCTAACAGGGGGCCCTGGCTATGGCTACACCTTC
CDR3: CASSLTGGPGYGYTF

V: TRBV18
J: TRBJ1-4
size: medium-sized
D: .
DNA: TGTGCCAGCTCACAGGGGAGAGATGAAAAACTGTTTTTT
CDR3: CASSQGRDEKLFF

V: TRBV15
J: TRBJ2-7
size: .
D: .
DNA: TGTGCCACCAGCAGAGATAGGGACGGTACCTACGAGCAGTACTTC
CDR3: CATSRDRDGTYEQYF

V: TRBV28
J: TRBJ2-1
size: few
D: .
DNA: TGTGCCAGCAGTCTGGACCCCTACAATGAGCAGTTCTTC
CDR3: CASSLDPYNEQFF

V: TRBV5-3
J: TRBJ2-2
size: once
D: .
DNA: TGTGCCAGAAGCCATACAGGGTGGACCGGGGAGCTGTTTTTT
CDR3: CARSHTGWTGELFF

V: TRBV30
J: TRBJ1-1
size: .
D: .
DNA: TGTGCCTGGAGGTCTCAGACGAACACTGAAGCTTTCTTT
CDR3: CAWRSQTNTEAFF

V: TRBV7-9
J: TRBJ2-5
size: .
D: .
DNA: TGTGCCAGCAGCTTAGCGTCTAGCGTGGAGACCCAGTACTTC
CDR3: CASSLASSVETQYF

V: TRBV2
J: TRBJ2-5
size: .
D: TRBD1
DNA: TGTGCCAGCAGCAAAGGCCGGACAGGGACCCAAGAGACCCAGTACTTC
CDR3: CASSKGRTGTQETQYF